This T cell receptor (beta chain) was captured in a study of cytomegalovirus exposure and HLA in healthy donors. Clones were read by immunoSEQ multiplex PCR, and TCRdb kept only the in-frame ones, dropping some. The sample contains more than 100,000 clones, about 88% of which appear only once. The table lists this clone with a count of one. The CDR3 is 14 amino acids. Germline CDR1 SQVTM, CDR2 ANQGSEA. V was clipped by 4 bases and J by 6 bases, with 18 bases between them. Sequencing was performed on PBMCs. The J gene is TRBJ1-1, the V gene TRBV29-1, with D maybe TRBD1 (6 bases). This clonotype was obtained from a man aged 25 to 45 in good health and CMV-seronegative. Written as DNA, the CDR3 is TGCAGCGTTGTGGAAGTAGGGGGAACAGCTGAAGCTTTCTTT. Translating gives CSVVEVGGTAEAFF.